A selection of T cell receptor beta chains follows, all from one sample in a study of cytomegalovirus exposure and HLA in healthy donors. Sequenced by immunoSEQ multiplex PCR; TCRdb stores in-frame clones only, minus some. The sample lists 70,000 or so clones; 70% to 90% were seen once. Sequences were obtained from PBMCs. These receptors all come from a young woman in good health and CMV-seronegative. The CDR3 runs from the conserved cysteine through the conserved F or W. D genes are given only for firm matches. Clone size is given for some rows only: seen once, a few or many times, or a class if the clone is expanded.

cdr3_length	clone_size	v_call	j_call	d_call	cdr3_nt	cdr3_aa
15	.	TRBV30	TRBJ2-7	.	TGTGCCTGGAGTGTAAGAAGGGTAGCGGTCTACGAGCAGTACTTC	CAWSVRRVAVYEQYF
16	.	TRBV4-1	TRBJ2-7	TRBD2	TGCGCCAGCAGCCAAGAGTCAGCTAGCGGGAACTACGAGCAGTACTTC	CASSQESASGNYEQYF
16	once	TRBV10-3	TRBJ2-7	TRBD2	TGTGCCATCAGTGGTATAACCGGGACTAGCGGCTACGAGCAGTACTTC	CAISGITGTSGYEQYF
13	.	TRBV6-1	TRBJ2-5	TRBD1	TGTGCCAGCAGTGTCGGGACAGGGAGAGAGCAGTACTTC	CASSVGTGREQYF
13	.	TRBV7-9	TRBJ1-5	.	TGTGCCAGCAGCGGTAGAGGGAATCAGCCCCAGCATTTT	CASSGRGNQPQHF
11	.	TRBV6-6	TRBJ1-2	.	TGTGCCAGCAGGACAGTCTATGGCTACACCTTC	CASRTVYGYTF
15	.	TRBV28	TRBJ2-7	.	TGTGCCAGCAGTCCCCTCGATACGGGGTTCCACGAGCAGTACTTC	CASSPLDTGFHEQYF
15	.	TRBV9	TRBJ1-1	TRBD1	TGTGCCAGCAGCGTAGTCCCGGGACAGGGGGCGATGGCTTTCTTT	CASSVVPGQGAMAFF
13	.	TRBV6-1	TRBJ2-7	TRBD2	TGTGCCAGCAGGGAAAGACTAGCGGGCGAGCAGTACTTC	CASRERLAGEQYF
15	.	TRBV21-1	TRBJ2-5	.	TGTGCCAGCACCATCAGCCCCCCTTACAGGGGGACCCAGTACTTC	CASTISPPYRGTQYF
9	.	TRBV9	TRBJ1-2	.	TGTGCCAGCGGCCAGGGCTACACCTTC	CASGQGYTF
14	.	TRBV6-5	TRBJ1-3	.	TGTGCCAGCAAGAGACAGTCCTCTGGAAACACCATATATTTT	CASKRQSSGNTIYF
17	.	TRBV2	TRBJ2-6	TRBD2	TGTGCCAGGTGGGGACTAGCTTCCCTCGGTGGGGCCAACGTCCTGACTTTC	CARWGLASLGGANVLTF
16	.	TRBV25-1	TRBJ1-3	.	TGTGCCAGCAGTGAATGGCAGGGAGGCTCTGGAAACACCATATATTTT	CASSEWQGGSGNTIYF
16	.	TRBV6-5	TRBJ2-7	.	TGTGCCAGCAGTTACGGGTATCAGGGGGGAACCTACGAGCAGTACTTC	CASSYGYQGGTYEQYF
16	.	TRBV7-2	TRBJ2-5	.	TGTGCCAGCAGCTTATTCCGGATGGGCGGCGGGGAGACCCAGTACTTC	CASSLFRMGGGETQYF
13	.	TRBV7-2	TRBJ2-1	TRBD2	TGTGCCAGCAGCTTAGGGCTAGCGGTGCAACAGTTCTTC	CASSLGLAVQQFF
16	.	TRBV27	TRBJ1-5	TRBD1	TGTGCCAGCAGTTCCCGGACAGGGTTGGACAATCAGCCCCAGCATTTT	CASSSRTGLDNQPQHF